This passage covers 10 T cell receptor beta chains from one sample sequenced in a study of blood T cell repertoires in COVID-19 (dated by TCRdb to between 2020 and 2021). The method was the immunoSEQ multiplex PCR assay. The table was pulled from immuneACCESS by TCRdb, which kept in-frame rearrangements only. Such tables lose some clones; where checked, under half of the loss comes from unresolved V genes, and the rest has no known cause. For this sample the table gives some 40,000 clones, of which roughly three quarters were detected only once. The ten largest clones add up to around 19% of the sample. Specimen: peripheral blood. These receptors were obtained from a man between 65 and 85 years old with acute or convalescent COVID-19.

The J gene is TRBJ2-5, the V gene TRBV4-1; D may be TRBD1 (5 bases). V lost 0 bases and J 6 bases, leaving 14 bases between the germline ends. Germline CDR1 reads MGHRA; CDR2 reads YSYEKL. The length of the CDR3 is 15 residues. CDR3 DNA sequence: TGCGCCAGCAGCCAAGATTGGGCAGGGTTTAAGACCCAGTACTTC. It specifies CASSQDWAGFKTQYF.

The V gene is TRBV5-5, the J gene TRBJ1-1; 8 positions agree with TRBD1. The CDR3 is made up of 14 amino acids. V was clipped by 1 base and J by 5 bases; unmatched bases: 4. Germline assignment: CDR1 SGHKS and CDR2 YYEKEE (reference sequence). This CDR3 is CASSLFDRGTEAFF. CDR3 in DNA: TGTGCCAGCAGCTTGTTTGACAGGGGAACTGAAGCTTTCTTT. Full variable domain (missing parts from reference TRBV5-5 and TRBJ1-1): DAGVTQSPTHLIKTRGQQVTLRCSPISGHKSVSWYQQVLGQGPQFIFQYYEKEERGRGNFPDRFSARQFPNYSSELNVNALLLGDSALYLCASSLFDRGTEAFFGQGTRLTVV.

The chain is built from TRBV7-7 and TRBJ2-1; 11 bases line up with TRBD2. V lost 5 bases to trimming and J lost 1 base; unmatched junction nucleotides: 7. Germline CDR1 is SSHAT and CDR2 is FNYEAQ (reference sequence). The CDR3 loop spans 17 amino acids. DNA for the CDR3: TGTGCCAGCAGCCCCGCCGGACTAGCGGGTTCCTACAATGAGCAGTTCTTC. Amino acid sequence: CASSPAGLAGSYNEQFF.

The chain combines TRBV5-4 with TRBJ2-7, with TRBD2 matching 10 bases. Germline V lookup: CDR1 SGHNT, CDR2 YYREEE (reference sequence). The trim removed 4 bases at V and 2 bases at J, leaving 6 bases unmatched. This CDR3 is built from 15 residues. The CDR3 protein is CASSLGTSVPYEQYF. The CDR3 nucleotides read TGTGCCAGCAGCCTGGGGACTAGCGTACCCTACGAGCAGTACTTC.

The gene calls are TRBV3-1 (or the pseudogene TRBV3-2) and TRBJ1-5; D call uncertain. The CDR3 length is 13 residues. Looked up from germline, CDR1 is LGHDT and CDR2 is YNNKEL (reference sequence). Trimming removed 1 base at V and 3 bases at J, with 4 bases between. The CDR3 protein is CASSQGVNQPQHF. The CDR3 DNA is TGTGCCAGCAGCCAAGGCGTCAATCAGCCCCAGCATTTT.

The rearrangement links TRBV6-5 to TRBJ1-6, with D perhaps matching TRBD1 (6 bases). The V gene's germline CDR1 is MNHEY and CDR2 SVGAGI. This CDR3 comprises 14 residues. V was pared by 2 bases and J by 6 bases, with 8 bases between. CDR3 DNA sequence: TGTGCCAGCAGTTACACAGGGCCTAATTCACCCCTCCACTTT. This translates into CASSYTGPNSPLHF.

The chain joins TRBV19 to TRBJ2-3; 7 bases are shared with TRBD1. V shed 2 bases, J shed 5 bases, and the junction held 7 bases outside the gene matches. Germline CDR1 LNHDA, CDR2 SQIVND (reference sequence). CDR3 size: 15 residues. Here the CDR3 reads CASSIRQGARDTQYF. CDR3 in DNA: TGTGCCAGTAGTATAAGACAGGGTGCGAGAGATACGCAGTATTTT.

The J gene is TRBJ2-2, the V gene TRBV19, with D maybe TRBD1 (5 bases). The V end lost 6 bases, the J end lost 2 bases, and 10 bases lay between the germline ends. CDR3 length: 14 amino acids. The germline V gene has CDR1 LNHDA and CDR2 SQIVND (reference sequence). In DNA form, the CDR3 reads TGTGCCAGTAGAAAGGGGCCCAACACCGGGGAGCTGTTTTTT. As protein: CASRKGPNTGELFF.

The chain employs TRBV28 and TRBJ1-1; D might be TRBD1 (5 bases). The CDR3 sequence is 15 residues long. V dropped 2 bases and J dropped 5 bases, with 15 bases sitting between them. CDR1 MDHEN and CDR2 SYDVKM come from the germline V gene. The CDR3 loop is CASSLGGRGGTEAFF. The CDR3 coding sequence is TGTGCCAGCAGTTTAGGTGGACGGGGGGGGACTGAAGCTTTCTTT. Using reference TRBV28 and TRBJ1-1 for the parts outside the CDR3, the full variable domain is DVKVTQSSRYLVKRTGEKVFLECVQDMDHENMFWYRQDPGLGLRLIYFSYDVKMKEKGDIPEGYSVSREKKERFSLILESASTNQTSMYLCASSLGGRGGTEAFFGQGTRLTVV.

The chain carries TRBV7-2 and TRBJ1-4; D might be TRBD1 (6 bases). Trimming left V 5 bases short and J 8 bases short, with 18 bases between. This CDR3 comprises 15 residues. CDR1 and CDR2 from the germline V gene are SGHTA and FQGNSA. CDR3: CASSVGGGMGEKLFF. The DNA of the CDR3 is TGTGCCAGCAGCGTGGGTGGGGGCATGGGCGAAAAACTGTTTTTT.